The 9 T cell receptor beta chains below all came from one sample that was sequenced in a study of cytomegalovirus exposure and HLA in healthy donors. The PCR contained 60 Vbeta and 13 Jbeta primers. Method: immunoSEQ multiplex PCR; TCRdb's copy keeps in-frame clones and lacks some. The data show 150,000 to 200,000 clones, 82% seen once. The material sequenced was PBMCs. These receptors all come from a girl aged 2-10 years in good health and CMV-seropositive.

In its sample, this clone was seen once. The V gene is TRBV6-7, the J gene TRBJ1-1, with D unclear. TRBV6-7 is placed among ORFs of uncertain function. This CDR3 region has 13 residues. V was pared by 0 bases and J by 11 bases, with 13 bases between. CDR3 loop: CASSYSIILRAFF. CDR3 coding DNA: TGTGCCAGCAGTTACTCGATAATCCTCAGGGCTTTCTTT.

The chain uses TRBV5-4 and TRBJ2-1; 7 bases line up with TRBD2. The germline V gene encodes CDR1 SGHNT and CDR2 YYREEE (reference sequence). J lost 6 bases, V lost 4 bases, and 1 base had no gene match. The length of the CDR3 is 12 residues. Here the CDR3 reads CASSPGGNEQFF. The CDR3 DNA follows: TGTGCCAGCAGCCCGGGGGGCAATGAGCAGTTCTTC.

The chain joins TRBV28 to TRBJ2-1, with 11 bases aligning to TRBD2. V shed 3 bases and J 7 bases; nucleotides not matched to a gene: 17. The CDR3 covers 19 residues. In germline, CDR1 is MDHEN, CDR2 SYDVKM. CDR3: CASSLRFLAGGRRGNEQFF. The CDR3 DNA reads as TGTGCCAGCAGTTTGAGGTTCCTAGCGGGAGGCCGGCGGGGGAATGAGCAGTTCTTC.

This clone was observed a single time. The CDR3 coding sequence is TGCGCCAGCAGCTTGGAGCTTGCGGGAGGGCGAGGCCCAGATACGCAGTATTTT. Protein product: CASSLELAGGRGPDTQYF. V and J are TRBV5-1 and TRBJ2-3, with TRBD2 matching over 9 bases. With 0 bases clipped from V and 4 bases from J, the junction kept 12 bases outside the gene matches. The CDR3 runs 18 residues. Looked up from germline, CDR1 is SGHRS and CDR2 is YFSETQ.

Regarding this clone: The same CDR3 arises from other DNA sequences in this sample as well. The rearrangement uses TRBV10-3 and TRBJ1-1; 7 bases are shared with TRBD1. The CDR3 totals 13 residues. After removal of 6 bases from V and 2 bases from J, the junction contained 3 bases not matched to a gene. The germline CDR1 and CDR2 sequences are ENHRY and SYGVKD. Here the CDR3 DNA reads TGTGCCATCAGCAGACAGGGAAACACTGAAGCTTTCTTT. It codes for CAISRQGNTEAFF.

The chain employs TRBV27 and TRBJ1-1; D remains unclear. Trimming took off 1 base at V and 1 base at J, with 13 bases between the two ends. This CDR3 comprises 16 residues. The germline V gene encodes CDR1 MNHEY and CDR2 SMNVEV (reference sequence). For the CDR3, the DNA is TGTGCCAGCAGTTTATTACCCGGGGTTAGGAACACTGAAGCTTTCTTT. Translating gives CASSLLPGVRNTEAFF.

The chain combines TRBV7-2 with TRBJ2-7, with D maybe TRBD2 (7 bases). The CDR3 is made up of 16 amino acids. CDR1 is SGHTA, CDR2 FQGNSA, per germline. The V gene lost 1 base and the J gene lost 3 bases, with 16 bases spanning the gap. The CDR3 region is CASSLGGRGQGYEQYF. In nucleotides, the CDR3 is TGTGCCAGCAGCTTAGGAGGGCGGGGGCAGGGCTACGAGCAGTACTTC.

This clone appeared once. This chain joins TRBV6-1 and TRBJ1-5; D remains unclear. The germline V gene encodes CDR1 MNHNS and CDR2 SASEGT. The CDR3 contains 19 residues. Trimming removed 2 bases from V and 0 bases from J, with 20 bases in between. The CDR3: CASSENLLGGHNSNQPQHF. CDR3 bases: TGTGCCAGCAGTGAAAATTTGCTGGGAGGTCATAATAGCAATCAGCCCCAGCATTTT.

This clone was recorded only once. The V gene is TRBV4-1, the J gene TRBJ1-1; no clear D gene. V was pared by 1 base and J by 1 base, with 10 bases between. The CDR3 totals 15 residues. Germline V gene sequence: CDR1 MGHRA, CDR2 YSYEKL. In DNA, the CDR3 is TGCGCCAGCAGCCAAGTATCCCAGAAGAACACTGAAGCTTTCTTT. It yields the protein CASSQVSQKNTEAFF.